This entry lists 15 T cell receptor beta chains sequenced from one sample in a study of blood T cell repertoires in COVID-19 (dated by TCRdb to about 2020). Libraries were built with the immunoSEQ multiplex PCR assay. This is the immuneACCESS table as TCRdb keeps it, with only in-frame sequences that have V and J called. A part of the clones is gone; compared with another copy, unresolved V genes explain less than half, and the rest is unexplained. The sample profile shows 150,000 to 200,000 clones; approximately 85% of them were found once. The ten largest clones take up 8.1% of the sample. The source material was peripheral blood. The source of these receptors is a woman aged 60-70 years with COVID-19, enrolled during active disease.

The rearrangement joins TRBV19 to TRBJ1-2, with D perhaps TRBD1 (5 bases). The V gene's germline CDR1 is LNHDA and CDR2 SQIVND (reference sequence). This CDR3 comprises 15 residues. The V end lost 8 bases, the J end lost 1 base, and 17 bases lay between the germline ends. The CDR3 nucleotides are TGTGCCAGTTGGGGCCCTCTACAATATAACTATGGCTACACCTTC. It yields the protein CASWGPLQYNYGYTF.

In this sample, this clone turned up once. V usage is TRBV29-1 and J usage is TRBJ2-1; maybe TRBD1 (5 bases). CDR3 length equals 14 residues. Germline V gene sequence: CDR1 SQVTM, CDR2 ANQGSEA. V lost 7 bases, J lost 1 base, and 14 bases lay in between. The DNA of the CDR3 is TGCAGCGCTAGGACACCACCTTCCTACAATGAGCAGTTCTTC. As protein: CSARTPPSYNEQFF.

As for this clone: The junction differs from germline at one of its ends, possibly a read error. The chain is built from TRBV7-6 and TRBJ2-2; 8 positions match TRBD2. Germline assignment: CDR1 SGHVS and CDR2 FNYEAQ. The CDR3 runs 17 residues. In DNA, the CDR3 is TGTGCCAGCACCTTAACCCTGAGCGGGAGGAACACCGGGGAGCTGTTTTTT. This codes for CASTLTLSGRNTGELFF.

V and J are TRBV28 and TRBJ1-1; 9 bases are shared with TRBD1. CDR1 and CDR2 (germline): MDHEN, SYDVKM. Germline trimming cut 3 bases from V and 1 base from J; bases unmatched to any gene: 0. The CDR3 loop spans 14 amino acids. CDR3 nucleotides: TGTGCCAGCAGTTTGGGACAGGGGAACACTGAAGCTTTCTTT. Protein sequence: CASSLGQGNTEAFF.

V gene TRBV6-5 combines with J gene TRBJ2-5; 11 positions agree with TRBD2. Germline trimming cut 6 bases from V and 0 bases from J; bases unmatched to any gene: 3. Germline CDR1 reads MNHEY; CDR2 reads SVGAGI. This CDR3 spans 15 amino acids. The CDR3 DNA sequence: TGTGCCAGCAGCGTAGCGGGGGGGAACCAAGAGACCCAGTACTTC. Translation: CASSVAGGNQETQYF.

This chain joins TRBV9 and TRBJ1-4, with 9 positions matching TRBD1. The CDR3 runs 15 residues. Germline CDR1 is SGDLS and CDR2 is YYNGEE. The trim removed 3 bases at V and 7 bases at J, leaving 7 bases unmatched. The DNA of the CDR3 is TGTGCCAGCAGCGCCCGGACAGGGGAAGGTGAAAAACTGTTTTTT. Its protein is CASSARTGEGEKLFF.

V and J are TRBV5-1 and TRBJ2-3; no clear D. Per the germline V gene, CDR1 is SGHRS and CDR2 is YFSETQ. This CDR3 contains 14 residues. V dropped 0 bases and J dropped 2 bases, with 7 bases sitting between them. The CDR3 bases are TGCGCCAGCAGCTTGGATCAGGCCACAGATACGCAGTATTTT. Its protein is CASSLDQATDTQYF.

A remark on this clone: The junction departs from germline at one end; a sequencing error may be responsible. The chain uses TRBV6-2 or TRBV6-3 and TRBJ2-7; a weak D match, TRBD2 (6 bases). Germline V gene data show CDR1 as MNHEY and CDR2 as SVGEGT. CDR3 length equals 15 residues. DNA of the CDR3: TGTGCCAGCAATTACCAAGGGCGGGGTACCTACGAGCAGTACTTC. This translates into CASNYQGRGTYEQYF.

The rearrangement joins TRBV6-5 to TRBJ1-2; TRBD1 matches 11 bases. J gave up 3 bases and V 4 bases, and 4 bases lay outside the gene matches. The germline CDR1 and CDR2 sequences are MNHEY and SVGAGI. The CDR3 length is 15 residues. This CDR3 is CASSSWTGGYYGYTF. CDR3 sequence (DNA): TGTGCCAGCAGTTCATGGACAGGGGGCTACTATGGCTACACCTTC.

The rearrangement joins TRBV28 to TRBJ2-4; no definite D call. Deletions cut 10 bases from V and 0 bases from J, with 10 bases between. The CDR3 loop spans 13 amino acids. Germline V gene data show CDR1 as MDHEN and CDR2 as SYDVKM. The CDR3 region is CATRGEAKNIQYF. The CDR3 bases are TGTGCCACCCGAGGTGAAGCCAAAAACATTCAGTACTTC.

The genes are TRBV19 and TRBJ2-3; 12 nucleotides align to TRBD2. From germline, CDR1 is LNHDA and CDR2 SQIVND (reference sequence). The CDR3 runs 16 residues. The V gene end was trimmed by 5 bases and the J gene end by 3 bases; junction bases not matched to a gene: 6. The CDR3 region is CASSPRLAGETDTQYF. CDR3 DNA sequence: TGTGCCAGTAGTCCCAGACTAGCGGGAGAAACAGATACGCAGTATTTT.

The gene calls are TRBV10-3 and TRBJ2-7, with D maybe TRBD2 (7 bases). Trimming shortened V by 8 bases and J by 2 bases, and 10 bases separated the two germline ends. Germline-derived CDR1 and CDR2 are ENHRY and SYGVKD. CDR3 length equals 12 residues. This CDR3 reads CAIGGGAYEQYF. The CDR3 DNA sequence: TGTGCCATCGGAGGGGGGGCCTACGAGCAGTACTTC.

The chain couples TRBV29-1 to TRBJ1-2; D unresolved. V lost 1 base to trimming and J lost 4 bases, with 13 bases between them. The CDR3 runs 14 residues. Germline values: CDR1 SQVTM, CDR2 ANQGSEA. The CDR3 reads CSVEGRVPVYGYTF. The CDR3 DNA is TGCAGCGTTGAAGGTCGGGTCCCCGTCTATGGCTACACCTTC.

V is TRBV19 and J is TRBJ1-1; D possibly corresponds to TRBD1 (5 bases). V lost 10 bases and J lost 0, with 33 bases in between. CDR3 size: 20 residues. Germline V gives CDR1 LNHDA, CDR2 SQIVND (reference sequence). CDR3 sequence reads: CATGSGARKNWPFMNTEAFF. The CDR3 nucleotides read TGTGCCACCGGAAGTGGGGCGCGAAAGAATTGGCCCTTTATGAACACTGAAGCTTTCTTT.

The chain joins TRBV2 to TRBJ1-1; D perhaps matches TRBD1 (6 bases). V lost 6 bases to trimming and J lost 6 bases, with 14 bases between them. There are 13 residues in the CDR3. Germline V gene data show CDR1 as SNHLY and CDR2 as FYNNEI. The CDR3 bases are TGTGCCAGCAGGGAACAGGGTATGTCTGAAGCTTTCTTT. The encoded protein is CASREQGMSEAFF.